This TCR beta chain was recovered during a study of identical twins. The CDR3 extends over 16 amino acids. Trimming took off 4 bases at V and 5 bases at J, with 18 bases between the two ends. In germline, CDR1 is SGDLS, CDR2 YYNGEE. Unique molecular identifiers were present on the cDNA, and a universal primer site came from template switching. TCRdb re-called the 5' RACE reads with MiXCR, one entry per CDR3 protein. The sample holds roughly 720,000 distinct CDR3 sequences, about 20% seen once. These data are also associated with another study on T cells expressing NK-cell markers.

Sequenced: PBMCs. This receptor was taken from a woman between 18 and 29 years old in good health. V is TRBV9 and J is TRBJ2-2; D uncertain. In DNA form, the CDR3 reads TGTGCCAGCAGCCCCCACTCGAGTCCAGGAACCGGGGAGCTGTTTTTT. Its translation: CASSPHSSPGTGELFF.